These 27 T cell receptor beta chains originate from one sample sequenced in a study of spatial heterogeneity in lung cancer. One entry per CDR3 protein results from TCRdb running MiXCR on the 5' RACE reads. Among tens of thousands of distinct CDR3 sequences, 7.5% to 10% were seen once, and the ten largest hold less than 9%. Documented time point: sample taken at primary tumor resection. Extraction of whole RNA from tumor, nontumor lung or frozen PBMC preceded unsorted sequencing. Sequencing was performed on PBMCs, taken at surgery. The source is a male donor with early-stage non-small cell lung cancer.

CDR3 bases: TGCGCCAGCAGGGACGGGAGAGCCGCCCTCGAGCAGTACTTC. Protein: CASRDGRAALEQYF. The V and J genes are TRBV5-1 and TRBJ2-7; perhaps TRBD2 as D (6 bases). CDR1 is SGHRS, CDR2 YFSETQ, per germline. This CDR3 comprises 14 residues. The V end was cut by 5 bases, the J end by 6 bases, with 18 bases between.

This clonotype was observed at least ten times. V is TRBV7-9 and J is TRBJ1-2; D is uncertain. V was shortened by 4 bases and J by 8 bases, with 14 bases between the two germline ends. Germline assignment: CDR1 SEHNR and CDR2 FQNEAQ (reference sequence). This CDR3 region has 13 residues. The CDR3 region is CASSSELAVGYTF. In nucleotides, the CDR3 is TGTGCCAGCAGCTCAGAATTGGCAGTAGGCTACACCTTC. The complete variable domain, with remaining parts taken from reference TRBV7-9 and TRBJ1-2, reads DTGVSQNPRHKITKRGQNVTFRCDPISEHNRLYWYRQTLGQGPEFLTYFQNEAQLEKSRLLSDRFSAERPKGSFSTLEIQRTEQGDSAMYLCASSSELAVGYTFGSGTRLTVV.

This clonotype showed up many times. The chain carries TRBV10-3 and TRBJ1-1, with a possible D match to TRBD1 (6 bases). Germline CDR1 reads ENHRY; CDR2 reads SYGVKD. V lost 0 bases and J 11 bases, leaving 13 bases between the germline ends. This CDR3 contains 13 residues. The CDR3: CAISESGGAQAFF. The DNA for the CDR3 is TGTGCCATCAGTGAGTCGGGGGGGGCGCAGGCTTTCTTT.

This sequence joins TRBV28 and TRBJ2-7; D possibly uses TRBD1 or TRBD2 (7 bases each). Trimming pared 8 bases from V and 5 bases from J, leaving 16 bases between. The CDR3 runs 13 residues. Germline V gives CDR1 MDHEN, CDR2 SYDVKM. The DNA of the CDR3 is TGTGCCAGCCTCCAGGGGGGGTCGAACGAGCAGTACTTC. Its protein product is CASLQGGSNEQYF.

This clonotype was observed at least ten times. The chain couples TRBV12-3 or TRBV12-4 to TRBJ1-5, with no clear D. Trimming took 5 bases from V and 1 from J, leaving 18 bases between them. The CDR3 spans 17 residues. The DNA for the CDR3 is TGTGCCAGCAGTAGGGATTTGGATTTCAAGAGCAATCAGCCCCAGCATTTT. This gives the protein CASSRDLDFKSNQPQHF.

V gene TRBV20-1 combines with J gene TRBJ2-1; 12 bases agree with TRBD2. Germline values: CDR1 DFQATT, CDR2 SNEGSKA (reference sequence). This CDR3 spans 16 amino acids. V was clipped by 6 bases and J by 1 base; unmatched bases: 7. The CDR3 region is CSAPPGTSGSYNEQFF. CDR3 nucleotides: TGCAGTGCCCCACCCGGGACTAGCGGGTCCTACAATGAGCAGTTCTTC.

This clonotype was seen many times. CDR3: CASSFAGGIYGYTF. In DNA, the CDR3 is TGTGCCAGCAGCTTCGCAGGGGGGATTTATGGCTACACCTTC. The V call is TRBV7-9, the J call TRBJ1-2; TRBD1 matches 7 bases. Germline CDR1 and CDR2: SEHNR and FQNEAQ (reference sequence). This CDR3 has 14 residues. The junction had 6 bases not matched to a gene; V was cut back by 3 bases and J by 5 bases.

By its share, this clonotype is medium-sized. This chain joins TRBV7-2 and TRBJ2-4; D may be TRBD2 (5 bases). V lost 6 bases and J 7 bases, leaving 13 bases between the germline ends. CDR1 is SGHTA and CDR2 is FQGNSA in the germline V gene. There are 13 residues in the CDR3. CDR3 in DNA: TGTGCCAGCAGTTTAAGCGGACGGAACATTCAGTACTTC. Its translation is CASSLSGRNIQYF.

This clonotype was observed a few times. V and J are TRBV11-2 and TRBJ2-7; D remains unclear. Trimming shortened V by 5 bases and J by 6 bases, and 11 bases separated the two germline ends. The CDR3 consists of 12 residues. The germline gives CDR1 SGHAT, CDR2 FQNNGV. DNA of the CDR3: TGTGCCAGCAGCGACCAAGGGCTCGAGCAGTACTTC. Protein: CASSDQGLEQYF.

Many counts were recorded for this clonotype. The V gene is TRBV28, the J gene TRBJ2-7; the D gene is possibly TRBD2 (6 bases). This CDR3 spans 14 amino acids. CDR1 and CDR2 (germline): MDHEN, SYDVKM. With 3 bases removed from V and 2 bases from J, the gap between germline ends came to 11 bases. The CDR3 region has the DNA TGTGCCAGCAGTTTGGAGGGCGGTACCTACGAGCAGTACTTC. Its protein product is CASSLEGGTYEQYF.

The chain employs TRBV9 and TRBJ2-7, with no clear D. CDR1 is SGDLS and CDR2 is YYNGEE in the germline V gene. The CDR3 loop spans 15 amino acids. V was clipped by 2 bases and J by 2 bases, with 14 bases between them. The CDR3 bases are TGTGCCAGCAGCGTCAACGTCTCCCCCACCTACGAGCAGTACTTC. It encodes CASSVNVSPTYEQYF.

This clonotype was detected a few times. This chain links TRBV20-1 with TRBJ2-7; 9 nucleotides match TRBD2. Per germline, CDR1 DFQATT and CDR2 SNEGSKA (reference sequence). With V trimmed by 5 bases and J by 1 base, 3 bases remained unmatched. The CDR3 consists of 13 residues. CDR3 loop: CSAWSGRSYEQYF. CDR3 coding DNA: TGCAGTGCTTGGAGCGGGAGGTCCTACGAGCAGTACTTC.

This clonotype was picked up many times. V usage is TRBV2 and J usage is TRBJ2-7, with a tentative D call TRBD1 (6 bases). The germline V and J ends were trimmed by 7 bases and 2 bases, with 9 bases remaining between them. Germline V lookup: CDR1 SNHLY, CDR2 FYNNEI. This CDR3 is 12 amino acids long. In DNA form, the CDR3 reads TGTGCCAGCAAGGGGACAACCTACGAGCAGTACTTC. Translating it yields CASKGTTYEQYF.

This clonotype was seen ten or more times. The chain joins TRBV3-1 to TRBJ2-2, with TRBD2 as a possible D gene (6 bases). The CDR3 runs 16 residues. Germline V gene sequence: CDR1 LGHDT, CDR2 YNNKEL (reference sequence). The V gene lost 0 bases and the J gene lost 3 bases, with 11 bases spanning the gap. The CDR3 DNA reads as TGTGCCAGCAGCCAAGACCGACTAGTCGACACCGGGGAGCTGTTTTTT. It specifies CASSQDRLVDTGELFF. Looking up the rest from reference TRBV3-1 and TRBJ2-2 gives the full variable domain: DTAVSQTPKYLVTQMGNDKSIKCEQNLGHDTMYWYKQDSKKFLKIMFSYNNKELIINETVPNRFSPKSPDKAHLNLHINSLELGDSAVYFCASSQDRLVDTGELFFGEGSRLTVL.

This clonotype was seen ten or more times. The gene calls are TRBV6-2 or TRBV6-3 and TRBJ2-1; a weak D match, TRBD2 (6 bases). CDR1 is MNHEY, CDR2 SVGEGT, per germline. The CDR3 runs to 14 residues. V was cut by 5 bases and J by 8 bases, with 16 bases left in between. The CDR3 reads CASSQPRGSHEQFF. As DNA, the CDR3 is TGTGCCAGCAGTCAACCACGGGGGAGTCATGAGCAGTTCTTC.

Comment on this clonotype: The junction does not match germline at one end; this may be a read error. The V call is TRBV14, the J call TRBJ1-2; D not resolved. The CDR3 extends over 14 amino acids. The germline V gene has CDR1 SGHDN and CDR2 FVKESK. CDR3 nucleotides: TGTGTCAGCAGCCAAGACGTATGGGGATCTGGCTACACCTTC. It specifies CVSSQDVWGSGYTF.

The table lists this clonotype with many counts. V is TRBV7-2 and J is TRBJ2-2, with D unresolved. Germline V lookup: CDR1 SGHTA, CDR2 FQGNSA. V lost 5 bases and J lost 6, with 13 bases in between. The CDR3 consists of 14 residues. CDR3 in DNA: TGTGCCAGCAGCCCCCTTACTGGGGCCGGGGAGCTGTTTTTT. It yields the protein CASSPLTGAGELFF.

The rearrangement joins TRBV12-5 to TRBJ2-2, with unresolved D. Trimming cost V 6 bases and J 0 bases, with 8 bases left between them. The CDR3 covers 14 residues. Germline loops: CDR1 LGHNT, CDR2 FRNRAP. CDR3: CASGPDPNTGELFF. The CDR3 bases are TGTGCTAGTGGACCGGACCCGAACACCGGGGAGCTGTTTTTT.

This clonotype was counted a few times. The rearrangement uses TRBV3-1 and TRBJ2-3; D remains ambiguous. Per germline, CDR1 LGHDT and CDR2 YNNKEL (reference sequence). This CDR3 comprises 12 residues. V lost 1 base, J lost 4 bases, and 3 bases lay in between. Here the CDR3 reads CASSQVADTQYF. CDR3 in DNA: TGTGCCAGCAGCCAAGTAGCAGATACGCAGTATTTT.

This clonotype has a handful of counts. CDR3 amino acids: CASSRTDSHGELFF. The DNA of the CDR3 is TGTGCCAGCAGCCGGACTGATTCGCACGGGGAGCTGTTTTTT. The chain employs TRBV7-2 and TRBJ2-2, with a possible D match to TRBD2 (5 bases). Trimming left V 5 bases short and J 7 bases short, with 14 bases between. The CDR3 sequence is 14 residues long. Per germline, CDR1 SGHTA and CDR2 FQGNSA.

The sample holds a few counts of this clonotype. The chain uses TRBV6-6 and TRBJ1-2; D perhaps matches TRBD1 (5 bases). Trimming removed 6 bases from V and 2 bases from J, with 10 bases in between. Germline V lookup: CDR1 MNHNY, CDR2 SVGAGI (reference sequence). CDR3 length: 13 residues. CDR3 loop: CASSSGANYGYTF. The CDR3 nucleotides are TGTGCCAGCAGCTCCGGGGCGAACTATGGCTACACCTTC.

The chain carries TRBV13 and TRBJ2-7, with D possibly matching TRBD1 (6 bases). V was shortened by 5 bases and J by 2 bases, with 13 bases between the two germline ends. Germline-derived CDR1 and CDR2 are PRHDT and FYEKMQ (reference sequence). This CDR3 contains 14 residues. The CDR3 DNA reads as TGTGCCAGCAGCCACCCAGGGGAGACCTACGAGCAGTACTTC. Residues: CASSHPGETYEQYF.

This clonotype was detected a few times. V gene TRBV10-3 combines with J gene TRBJ1-6, with unresolved D. Trimming pared 4 bases from V and 9 bases from J, leaving 10 bases between. Per the germline V gene, CDR1 is ENHRY and CDR2 is SYGVKD. This CDR3 region has 13 residues. The CDR3 region has the DNA TGTGCCATCAGTGGAGGTCAGACTTCACCCCTCCACTTT. Protein: CAISGGQTSPLHF.

The V call is TRBV28, the J call TRBJ2-5; unclear D gene. Trimming left V 6 bases short and J 4 bases short, with 9 bases between. The CDR3 contains 12 residues. The germline CDR1 and CDR2 sequences are MDHEN and SYDVKM. CDR3 amino acids: CASSPLLETQYF. Written as DNA, the CDR3 is TGTGCCAGCAGCCCGCTCCTAGAGACCCAGTACTTC.

This clonotype was seen only a few times. This chain uses TRBV12-3 or TRBV12-4 with TRBJ1-1; D might be TRBD1 (5 bases). The CDR3 sequence is 14 residues long. The V gene lost 7 bases and the J gene lost 0 bases, with 12 bases spanning the gap. The CDR3 coding sequence is TGTGCCAGCACCCCCACAGGCTTGAACACTGAAGCTTTCTTT. Its protein product is CASTPTGLNTEAFF.

This clonotype was detected only a few times. The chain is built from TRBV4-2 and TRBJ2-7; 9 nucleotides match TRBD2. The J segment lost 4 bases and the V segment lost 0 bases, leaving 10 bases of the junction unmatched. The CDR3 contains 17 residues. Germline V gene data show CDR1 as LGHNA and CDR2 as YNFKEQ. In DNA form, the CDR3 reads TGTGCCAGCAGCCAAGACCCGATTAGCGGGGGCCCGTACGAGCAGTACTTC. It is translated as CASSQDPISGGPYEQYF.

The chain has TRBV20-1 and TRBJ2-3; TRBD2 might be the D (6 bases). Germline CDR1 and CDR2: DFQATT and SNEGSKA (reference sequence). CDR3 length: 11 residues. V was trimmed by 0 bases and J by 14 bases, leaving 12 bases between them. As DNA, the CDR3 is TGCAGTGCTAGAGATGGAGGGATCGGGTATTTT. Protein sequence: CSARDGGIGYF.